The clone carrying this TCR beta chain was seen a single time. This sample is drawn from a study of T cell clones after liver transplantation. Only in-frame clones appear in the TCRdb table, and some are missing; sequencing was by immunoSEQ multiplex PCR. The sample yields 25,000 to 40,000 clones, around 94% seen once. The CDR3 sequence is 17 residues long. Deletions cut 4 bases from V and 0 bases from J, with 16 bases between. From germline, CDR1 is SEHNR and CDR2 FQNEAQ (reference sequence). The starting material was CD8+ T cells from blood, obtained 12 months after liver transplant. The V and J genes are TRBV7-9 and TRBJ1-3, with a possible D match to TRBD1 (6 bases). The receptor comes from a human patient who received a liver transplant. These T cells may partly come from the graft donor. The CDR3 region is CASSSGTGYGSGNTIYF. The CDR3 DNA is TGTGCCAGCAGCTCAGGAACAGGGTACGGCTCTGGAAACACCATATATTTT.